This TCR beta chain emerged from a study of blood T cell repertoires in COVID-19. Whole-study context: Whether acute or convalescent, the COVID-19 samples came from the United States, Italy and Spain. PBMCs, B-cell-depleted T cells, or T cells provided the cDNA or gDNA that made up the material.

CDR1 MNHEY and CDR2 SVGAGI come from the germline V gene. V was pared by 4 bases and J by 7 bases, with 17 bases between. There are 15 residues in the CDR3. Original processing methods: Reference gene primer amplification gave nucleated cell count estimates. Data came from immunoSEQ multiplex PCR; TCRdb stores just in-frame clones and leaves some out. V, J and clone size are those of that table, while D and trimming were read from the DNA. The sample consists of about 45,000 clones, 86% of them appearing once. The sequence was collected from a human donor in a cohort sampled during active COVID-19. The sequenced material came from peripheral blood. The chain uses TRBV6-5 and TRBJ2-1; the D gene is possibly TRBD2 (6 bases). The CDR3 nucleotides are TGTGCCAGCAGTTCACCGGGGCTAGCGTTTAATGAGCAGTTCTTC. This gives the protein CASSSPGLAFNEQFF.